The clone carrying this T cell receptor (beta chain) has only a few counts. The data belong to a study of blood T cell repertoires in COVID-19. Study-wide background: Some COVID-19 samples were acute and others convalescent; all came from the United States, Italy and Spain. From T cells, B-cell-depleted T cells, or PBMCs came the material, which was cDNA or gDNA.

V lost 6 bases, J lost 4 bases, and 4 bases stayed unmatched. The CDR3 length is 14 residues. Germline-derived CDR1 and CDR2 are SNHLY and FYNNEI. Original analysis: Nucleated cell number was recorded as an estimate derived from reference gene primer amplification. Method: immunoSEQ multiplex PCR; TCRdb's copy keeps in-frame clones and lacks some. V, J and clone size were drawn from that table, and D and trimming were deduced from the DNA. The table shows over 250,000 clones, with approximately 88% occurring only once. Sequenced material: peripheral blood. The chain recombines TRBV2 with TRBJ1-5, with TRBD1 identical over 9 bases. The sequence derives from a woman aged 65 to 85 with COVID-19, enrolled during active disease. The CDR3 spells CASSSQGANQPQHF. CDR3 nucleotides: TGTGCCAGCAGCTCACAGGGGGCGAATCAGCCCCAGCATTTT.